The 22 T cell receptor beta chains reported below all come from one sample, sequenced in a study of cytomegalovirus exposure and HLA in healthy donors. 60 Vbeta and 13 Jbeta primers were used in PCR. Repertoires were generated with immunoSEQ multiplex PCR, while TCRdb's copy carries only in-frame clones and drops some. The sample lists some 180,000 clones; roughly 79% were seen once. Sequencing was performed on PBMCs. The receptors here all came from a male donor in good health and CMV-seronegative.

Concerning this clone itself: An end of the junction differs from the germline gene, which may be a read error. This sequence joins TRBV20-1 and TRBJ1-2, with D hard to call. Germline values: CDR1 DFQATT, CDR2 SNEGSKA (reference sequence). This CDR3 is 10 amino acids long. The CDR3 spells CSASTASPPF. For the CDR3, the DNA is TGCAGTGCTAGTACAGCCTCCCCCCCCTTC.

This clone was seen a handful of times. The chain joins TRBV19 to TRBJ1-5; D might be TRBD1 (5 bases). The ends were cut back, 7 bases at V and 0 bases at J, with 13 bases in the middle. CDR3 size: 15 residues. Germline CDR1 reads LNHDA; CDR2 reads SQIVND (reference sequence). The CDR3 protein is CASKIGVYSNQPQHF. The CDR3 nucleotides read TGTGCCAGTAAAATAGGGGTTTATAGCAATCAGCCCCAGCATTTT.

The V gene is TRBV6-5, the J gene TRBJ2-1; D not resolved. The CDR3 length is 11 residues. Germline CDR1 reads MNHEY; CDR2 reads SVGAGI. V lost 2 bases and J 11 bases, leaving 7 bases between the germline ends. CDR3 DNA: TGTGCCAGCAGTTACGGGCAGAAGCAGTTCTTC. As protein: CASSYGQKQFF.

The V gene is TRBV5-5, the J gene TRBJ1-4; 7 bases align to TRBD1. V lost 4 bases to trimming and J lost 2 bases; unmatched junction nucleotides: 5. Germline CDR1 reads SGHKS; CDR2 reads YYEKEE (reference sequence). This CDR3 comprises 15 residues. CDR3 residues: CASSAGTATNEKLFF. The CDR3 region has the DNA TGTGCCAGCAGCGCGGGGACAGCTACTAATGAAAAACTGTTTTTT.

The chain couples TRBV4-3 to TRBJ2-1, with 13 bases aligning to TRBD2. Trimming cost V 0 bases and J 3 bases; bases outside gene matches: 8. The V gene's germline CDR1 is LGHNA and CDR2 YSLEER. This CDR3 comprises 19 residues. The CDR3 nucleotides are TGCGCCAGCAGCCAAGAACTAGCGGGAGGGAGTTTGGTCTACAATGAGCAGTTCTTC. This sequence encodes CASSQELAGGSLVYNEQFF.

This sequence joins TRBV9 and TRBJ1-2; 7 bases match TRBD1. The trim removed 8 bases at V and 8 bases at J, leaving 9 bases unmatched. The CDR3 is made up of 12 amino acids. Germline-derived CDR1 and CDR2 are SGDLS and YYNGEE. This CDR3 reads CASNTGVGGYTF. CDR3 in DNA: TGTGCCAGTAATACAGGGGTAGGGGGCTACACCTTC. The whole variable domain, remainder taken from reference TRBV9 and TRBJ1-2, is DSGVTQTPKHLITATGQRVTLRCSPRSGDLSVYWYQQSLDQGLQFLIQYYNGEERAKGNILERFSAQQFPDLHSELNLSSLELGDSALYFCASNTGVGGYTFGSGTRLTVV.

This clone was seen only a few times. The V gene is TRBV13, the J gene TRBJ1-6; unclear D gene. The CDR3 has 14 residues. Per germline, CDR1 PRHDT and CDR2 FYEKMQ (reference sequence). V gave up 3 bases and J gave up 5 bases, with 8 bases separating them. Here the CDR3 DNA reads TGTGCCAGCAGCTTTGGGCTGAATAATTCACCCCTCCACTTT. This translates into CASSFGLNNSPLHF. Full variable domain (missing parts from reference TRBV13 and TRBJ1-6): AAGVIQSPRHLIKEKRETATLKCYPIPRHDTVYWYQQGPGQDPQFLISFYEKMQSDKGSIPDRFSAQQFSDYHSELNMSSLELGDSALYFCASSFGLNNSPLHFGNGTRLTVT.

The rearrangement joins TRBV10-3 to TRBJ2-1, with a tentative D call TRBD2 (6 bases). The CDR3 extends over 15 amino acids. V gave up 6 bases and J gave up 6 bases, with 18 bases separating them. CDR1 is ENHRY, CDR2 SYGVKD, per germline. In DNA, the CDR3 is TGTGCCATCAGGGATGGGTCGGGGGACTCCAATGAGCAGTTCTTC. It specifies CAIRDGSGDSNEQFF.

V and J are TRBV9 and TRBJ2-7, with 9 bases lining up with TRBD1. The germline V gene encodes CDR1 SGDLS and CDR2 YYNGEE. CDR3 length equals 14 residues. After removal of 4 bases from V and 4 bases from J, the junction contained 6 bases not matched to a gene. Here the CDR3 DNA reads TGTGCCAGCAGCCTGGGACAGGGAGAGTACGAGCAGTACTTC. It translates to CASSLGQGEYEQYF.

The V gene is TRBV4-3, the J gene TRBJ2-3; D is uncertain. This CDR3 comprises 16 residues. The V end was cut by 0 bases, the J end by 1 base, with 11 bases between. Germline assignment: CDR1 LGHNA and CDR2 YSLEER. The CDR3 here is CASSQDRRIRTDTQYF. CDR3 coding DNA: TGCGCCAGCAGCCAAGATCGGCGGATACGCACAGATACGCAGTATTTT.

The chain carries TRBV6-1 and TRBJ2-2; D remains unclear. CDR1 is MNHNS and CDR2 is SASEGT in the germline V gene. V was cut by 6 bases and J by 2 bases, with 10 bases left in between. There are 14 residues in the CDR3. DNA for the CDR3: TGTGCCAGCAGCCCCACTACAAACACCGGGGAGCTGTTTTTT. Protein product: CASSPTTNTGELFF.

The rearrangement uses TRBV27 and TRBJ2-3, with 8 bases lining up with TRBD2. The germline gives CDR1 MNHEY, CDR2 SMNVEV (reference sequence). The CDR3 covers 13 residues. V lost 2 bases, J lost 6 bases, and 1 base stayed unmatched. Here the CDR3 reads CASSLGLADTQYF. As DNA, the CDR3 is TGTGCCAGCAGTTTAGGACTAGCTGATACGCAGTATTTT.

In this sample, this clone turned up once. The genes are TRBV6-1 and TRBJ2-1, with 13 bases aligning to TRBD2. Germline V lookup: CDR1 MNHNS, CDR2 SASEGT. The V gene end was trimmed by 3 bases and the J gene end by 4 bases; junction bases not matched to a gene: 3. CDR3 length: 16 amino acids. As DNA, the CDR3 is TGTGCCAGCAGTGACGGACTAGCGGGAGTTTACAATGAGCAGTTCTTC. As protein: CASSDGLAGVYNEQFF.

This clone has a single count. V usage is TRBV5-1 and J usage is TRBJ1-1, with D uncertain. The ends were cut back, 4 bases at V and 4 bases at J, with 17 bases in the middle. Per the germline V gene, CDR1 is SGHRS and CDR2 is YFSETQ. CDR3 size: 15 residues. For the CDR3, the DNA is TGCGCCAGCAGCCTAATGGGGAGTAGATCCACTGAAGCTTTCTTT. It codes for CASSLMGSRSTEAFF.

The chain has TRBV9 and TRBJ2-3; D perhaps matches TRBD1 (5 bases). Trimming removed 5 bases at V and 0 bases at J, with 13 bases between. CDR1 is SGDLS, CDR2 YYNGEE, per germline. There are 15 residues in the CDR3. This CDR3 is CASSPSGSSTDTQYF. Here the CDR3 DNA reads TGTGCCAGCAGTCCTTCAGGGTCTAGCACAGATACGCAGTATTTT.

The CDR3 reads CASSYSRGGYEQFF. CDR3 DNA sequence: TGTGCCAGCAGTTACTCGCGGGGGGGCTATGAGCAGTTCTTC. The chain joins TRBV6-5 to TRBJ2-1, with TRBD2 identical over 9 bases. The V and J ends lost 0 bases and 8 bases, in that order; junction bases with no gene match: 2. This CDR3 region has 14 residues. The V gene's germline CDR1 is MNHEY and CDR2 SVGAGI.

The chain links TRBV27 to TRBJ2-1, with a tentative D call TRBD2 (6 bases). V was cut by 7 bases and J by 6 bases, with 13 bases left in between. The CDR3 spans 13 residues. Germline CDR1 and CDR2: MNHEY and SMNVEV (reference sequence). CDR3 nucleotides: TGTGCCAGCAATTTGGGGCGGGGCAATGAGCAGTTCTTC. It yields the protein CASNLGRGNEQFF.

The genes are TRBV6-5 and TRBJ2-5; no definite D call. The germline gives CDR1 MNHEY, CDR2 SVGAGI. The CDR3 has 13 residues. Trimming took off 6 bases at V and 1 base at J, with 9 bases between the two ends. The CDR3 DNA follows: TGTGCCAGCAGACCCACTCGCCAAGAGACCCAGTACTTC. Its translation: CASRPTRQETQYF.

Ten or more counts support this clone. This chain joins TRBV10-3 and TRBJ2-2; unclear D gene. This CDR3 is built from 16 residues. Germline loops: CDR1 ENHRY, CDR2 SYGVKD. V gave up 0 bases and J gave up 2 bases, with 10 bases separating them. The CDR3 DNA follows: TGTGCCATCAGTGAGTCAATAGCTATAAACACCGGGGAGCTGTTTTTT. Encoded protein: CAISESIAINTGELFF.

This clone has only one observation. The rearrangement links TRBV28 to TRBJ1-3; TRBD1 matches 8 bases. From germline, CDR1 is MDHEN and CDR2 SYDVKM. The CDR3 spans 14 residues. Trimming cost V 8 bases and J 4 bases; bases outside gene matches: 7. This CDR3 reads CASGSRTGGNTIYF. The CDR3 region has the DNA TGTGCCAGCGGCTCCCGGACAGGGGGAAACACCATATATTTT.

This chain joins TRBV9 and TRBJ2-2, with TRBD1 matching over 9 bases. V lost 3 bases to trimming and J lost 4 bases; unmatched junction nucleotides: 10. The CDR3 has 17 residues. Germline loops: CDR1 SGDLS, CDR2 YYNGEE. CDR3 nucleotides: TGTGCCAGCAGCGCCACAACCGGGACAGGGCGCACCGGGGAGCTGTTTTTT. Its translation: CASSATTGTGRTGELFF.

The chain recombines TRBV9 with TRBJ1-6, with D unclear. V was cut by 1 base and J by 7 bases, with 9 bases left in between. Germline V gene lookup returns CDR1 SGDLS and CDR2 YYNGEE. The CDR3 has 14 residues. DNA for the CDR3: TGTGCCAGCAGCGTAAGTGGGCAGAATTCACCCCTCCACTTT. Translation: CASSVSGQNSPLHF.